Presented here are 10 T cell receptor beta chains from one specimen sequenced in a study of early stage breast cancer tumors. Sequencing used immunoSEQ multiplex PCR; TCRdb keeps in-frame clones, though not all of them. The sample lists some 47,000 clones, roughly 84% occurring once. Material for sequencing was blood. These receptors were taken from a person aged 50-59 years with breast cancer.

This chain uses TRBV29-1 with TRBJ1-4; tentative D call: TRBD1 (6 bases). V was trimmed by 6 bases and J by 7 bases, leaving 18 bases between them. Germline CDR1 SQVTM, CDR2 ANQGSEA. The CDR3 sequence is 14 residues long. CDR3 sequence (DNA): TGCAGCGTGGGGGGCGGCAGGGTCGGTGAAAAACTGTTTTTT. Its protein product is CSVGGGRVGEKLFF.

The CDR3 reads CASRNIDRNTEAFF. The CDR3 nucleotides are TGTGCCAGCAGAAACATAGACAGGAACACTGAAGCTTTCTTT. This rearrangement joins TRBV2 to TRBJ1-1, with D tentatively TRBD1 (5 bases). Germline CDR1 and CDR2: SNHLY and FYNNEI. The V and J ends lost 6 bases and 1 base respectively, with 12 bases between them. CDR3 length equals 14 residues.

CDR3 in DNA: TGTGCCAGCGAAGACAGGGGCTTATATGGCTACACCTTC. Its protein product is CASEDRGLYGYTF. The J gene is TRBJ1-2, the V gene TRBV18; 8 bases agree with TRBD1. The CDR3 loop spans 13 amino acids. Trimming removed 8 bases from V and 5 bases from J; junction bases left unmatched: 7. The germline CDR1 and CDR2 sequences are KGHSH and LQKENI.

This clone was counted a few times. The J gene is TRBJ1-2, the V gene TRBV10-2; no clear D gene. This CDR3 contains 14 residues. The ends were cut back, 2 bases at V and 3 bases at J, with 10 bases in the middle. Germline assignment: CDR1 WSHSY and CDR2 SAAADI. CDR3 DNA sequence: TGCGCCAGCAGTGAGAGCCCCGGGGACTATGGCTACACCTTC. Its protein is CASSESPGDYGYTF.

The chain recombines TRBV9 with TRBJ2-1; D perhaps matches TRBD1 (5 bases). Deletions cut 0 bases from V and 10 bases from J, with 20 bases between. CDR3 length: 16 amino acids. The germline V gene has CDR1 SGDLS and CDR2 YYNGEE. The CDR3 nucleotides read TGTGCCAGCAGCGTAGGGTCCTCGTCAATACAGGAAGAGCAGTTCTTC. Residues: CASSVGSSSIQEEQFF.

The chain employs TRBV7-9 and TRBJ2-1, with D unclear. The V gene lost 1 base and the J gene lost 11 bases, with 6 bases spanning the gap. The CDR3 totals 11 residues. Germline-derived CDR1 and CDR2 are SEHNR and FQNEAQ (reference sequence). The CDR3 nucleotides are TGTGCCAGCAGCTTAGGGCGGAAGCAGTTCTTC. It is translated as CASSLGRKQFF.

The chain uses TRBV19 and TRBJ2-7, with D possibly TRBD1 on 7 matching bases. V lost 6 bases and J 2 bases, leaving 11 bases between the germline ends. Germline CDR1 LNHDA, CDR2 SQIVND (reference sequence). This CDR3 is built from 13 residues. CDR3 DNA: TGTGCCAGTAGCCGCGGGACAGCCTACGAGCAGTACTTC. This codes for CASSRGTAYEQYF. The entire variable domain, with the rest obtained from reference TRBV19 and TRBJ2-7, is as follows: DGGITQSPKYLFRKEGQNVTLSCEQNLNHDAMYWYRQDPGQGLRLIYYSQIVNDFQKGDIAEGYSVSREKKESFPLTVTSAQKNPTAFYLCASSRGTAYEQYFGPGTRLTVT.

The chain has TRBV6-5 and TRBJ2-6; D tentatively reads TRBD1 or TRBD2 (6 bases each). Between the trimmed V and J ends, which lost 5 bases and 2 bases, there was a span of 10 bases. The CDR3 totals 15 residues. The germline V gene has CDR1 MNHEY and CDR2 SVGAGI. CDR3 protein: CASSPRGPGANVLTF. The CDR3 DNA sequence: TGTGCCAGCAGTCCCCGGGGGCCTGGGGCCAACGTCCTGACTTTC.

The chain employs TRBV5-1 and TRBJ2-7; 7 bases agree with TRBD2. V lost 7 bases, J lost 2 bases, and 12 bases stayed unmatched. In germline, CDR1 is SGHRS, CDR2 YFSETQ. The CDR3 runs 15 residues. The CDR3 DNA reads as TGCGCCAGCCGGCTGTGGGCTAGCGGAACCTACGAGCAGTACTTC. Protein sequence: CASRLWASGTYEQYF.

The V gene is TRBV11-2, the J gene TRBJ1-2, with TRBD1 matching 7 bases. CDR1 is SGHAT, CDR2 FQNNGV, per germline. CDR3 size: 13 residues. J was trimmed by 4 bases and V by 5 bases; bases with no gene match: 4. CDR3 DNA: TGTGCCAGCAGCCCGGGGACAGTCTATGGCTACACCTTC. Encoded protein: CASSPGTVYGYTF.